Following are 13 T cell receptor beta chains from one sample sequenced in a study of cytomegalovirus exposure and HLA in healthy donors. Using immunoSEQ multiplex PCR, the repertoire was profiled, and TCRdb retains in-frame clones only, with some absent. The table includes 90,000 to 120,000 clones, more than 90% detected once. The sequencing sample was made of PBMCs. The origin of the receptors is a young woman in good health and CMV-seronegative.

The chain links TRBV9 to TRBJ2-5, with D possibly TRBD1 on 8 matching bases. The CDR3 totals 15 residues. Germline V lookup: CDR1 SGDLS, CDR2 YYNGEE. V was shortened by 3 bases and J by 5 bases, with 17 bases between the two germline ends. The CDR3 DNA reads as TGTGCCAGCAGCGCGAACAGGGGGGGGTGGGAGACCCAGTACTTC. It codes for CASSANRGGWETQYF.

The chain employs TRBV29-1 and TRBJ1-1; 7 bases map to TRBD1. The CDR3 loop spans 15 amino acids. The V and J ends lost 4 bases and 1 base, in that order; junction bases with no gene match: 9. Germline CDR1 SQVTM, CDR2 ANQGSEA. The CDR3 DNA reads as TGCAGCGTTGTTTTGATTCGGACAGGGAACACTGAAGCTTTCTTT. Its translation: CSVVLIRTGNTEAFF.

The V call is TRBV6-6, the J call TRBJ2-3, with 11 bases aligning to TRBD2. Germline CDR1 and CDR2: MNHNY and SVGAGI (reference sequence). This CDR3 has 14 amino acids. Trimming at V came to 6 bases and at J to 2 bases, leaving 1 base not matched to a gene. The CDR3: CASRTSGATDTQYF. The CDR3 coding sequence is TGTGCCAGCAGGACTAGCGGGGCCACAGATACGCAGTATTTT.

The gene calls are TRBV27 and TRBJ1-2, with D maybe TRBD1 (6 bases). Per germline, CDR1 MNHEY and CDR2 SMNVEV (reference sequence). The CDR3 loop spans 12 amino acids. Deletions cut 3 bases from V and 8 bases from J, with 10 bases between. The CDR3 DNA sequence: TGTGCCAGCAGTTTCACAGGGAACGGCTACACCTTC. It is translated as CASSFTGNGYTF.

The chain couples TRBV11-2 to TRBJ2-1; perhaps TRBD1 as D (5 bases). The CDR3 loop spans 14 amino acids. Germline V gives CDR1 SGHAT, CDR2 FQNNGV. Trimming removed 3 bases from V and 9 bases from J, with 15 bases in between. As DNA, the CDR3 is TGTGCCAGCAGCTTTGGGCAGGGTTCGGGTGAGCAGTTCTTC. Its translation is CASSFGQGSGEQFF.

The rearrangement joins TRBV7-9 to TRBJ2-3, with 10 bases lining up with TRBD2. Germline CDR1 reads SEHNR; CDR2 reads FQNEAQ (reference sequence). The CDR3 covers 18 residues. The V gene end was trimmed by 5 bases and the J gene end by 5 bases; junction bases not matched to a gene: 16. In DNA form, the CDR3 reads TGTGCCAGCAGCCCTCCACGTTCTAGCGGGGGTCCGGGAGATACGCAGTATTTT. Its translation is CASSPPRSSGGPGDTQYF.

V usage is TRBV6-4 and J usage is TRBJ2-4, with D tentatively TRBD1 (6 bases). The CDR3 loop spans 15 amino acids. Germline V CDR1 and CDR2: MRHNA, SNTAGT. V shed 7 bases and J shed 0 bases, with 13 bases lying between them. The DNA for the CDR3 is TGTGCCAGCAAGAGAACAGGGCTAGCCAAAAACATTCAGTACTTC. Amino acid sequence: CASKRTGLAKNIQYF.

V is TRBV2 and J is TRBJ1-4; TRBD1 matches at 10 bases. J was trimmed by 0 bases and V by 10 bases; bases with no gene match: 5. CDR3 length equals 15 residues. From germline, CDR1 is SNHLY and CDR2 FYNNEI. The CDR3 sequence is CAIRQGAATNEKLFF. The CDR3, as DNA: TGTGCCATTCGACAGGGGGCAGCAACTAATGAAAAACTGTTTTTT.

This clone was seen only once. The chain uses TRBV19 and TRBJ1-6; TRBD1 might be the D (6 bases). The CDR3 spans 17 residues. V shed 5 bases and J shed 0 bases, with 14 bases lying between them. The germline CDR1 and CDR2 sequences are LNHDA and SQIVND (reference sequence). The CDR3 DNA sequence: TGTGCCAGTAGTTCCGGACAGCTAAGCTCCTATAATTCACCCCTCCACTTT. Its translation: CASSSGQLSSYNSPLHF.

This chain's CDR3 is CASSQTGTMIYEQYF. DNA of the CDR3: TGTGCCAGCAGCCAAACCGGGACAATGATATACGAGCAGTACTTC. The chain is built from TRBV14 and TRBJ2-7; possibly TRBD1 for D (6 bases). The V gene lost 2 bases and the J gene lost 4 bases, with 15 bases spanning the gap. CDR3 length: 15 residues. Per germline, CDR1 SGHDN and CDR2 FVKESK. Full variable domain (rest looked up from reference TRBV14 and TRBJ2-7): EAGVTQFPSHSVIEKGQTVTLRCDPISGHDNLYWYRRVMGKEIKFLLHFVKESKQDESGMPNNRFLAERTGGTYSTLKVQPAELEDSGVYFCASSQTGTMIYEQYFGPGTRLTVT.

The CDR3 sequence is CASSIPGWNEQFF. The CDR3 DNA sequence: TGTGCCAGTAGTATTCCGGGGTGGAATGAGCAGTTCTTC. This chain links TRBV19 with TRBJ2-1; D possibly corresponds to TRBD2 (5 bases). The germline CDR1 and CDR2 sequences are LNHDA and SQIVND (reference sequence). This CDR3 region has 13 residues. Trimming shortened V by 3 bases and J by 7 bases, and 10 bases separated the two germline ends.

This clone was detected once. The rearrangement uses TRBV11-2 and TRBJ1-1; a weak D match, TRBD1 (5 bases). This CDR3 region has 13 residues. Germline values: CDR1 SGHAT, CDR2 FQNNGV. V shed 5 bases and J shed 6 bases, with 13 bases lying between them. CDR3 residues: CASSPGGGSEAFF. The DNA for the CDR3 is TGTGCCAGCAGCCCGGGGGGAGGGTCTGAAGCTTTCTTT.

In this sample, this clone turned up once. The junction shows a germline mismatch at one end, possibly a read error. This chain joins TRBV2 and TRBJ2-2; 12 bases line up with TRBD2. The CDR3 totals 15 residues. Germline V lookup: CDR1 SNHLY, CDR2 FYNNEI. CDR3 nucleotide sequence: TGTGCCAGCAGAGAAGGACTAGCGGGGCTGGGGGAGCTGTTTTTT. This encodes CASREGLAGLGELFF.